A selection of T cell receptor beta chains follows, all from one sample in a study of blood T cell repertoires in COVID-19. The table came from immunoSEQ multiplex PCR; TCRdb's copy has only in-frame clones and leaves some out. The data show 150,000 to 200,000 clones, with under 95% seen just once and roughly a sixth held by the top ten. Source material: peripheral blood. These receptors were taken from a man aged 55 to 70 with active or convalescent COVID-19. Each CDR3 is given with its conserved first and last residue. Each record gives: clone size, J gene, V gene, D gene, CDR3 protein, CDR3 DNA. A D gene is named only where the DNA matches it firmly. For some rows the clone size is stated as once, few or many, or as a class when expanded; others skip it.

size: -; J: TRBJ1-1; V: TRBV2; D: TRBD1; CDR3: CASTRGRGQSNTEAFF; DNA: TGTGCCAGCACCCGGGGCCGGGGACAGTCGAACACTGAAGCTTTCTTT
size: -; J: TRBJ1-6; V: TRBV18; D: -; CDR3: CASSLRSDADSPLHF; DNA: TGTGCCAGCTCACTACGATCTGACGCGGATTCACCCCTCCACTTT
size: -; J: TRBJ2-7; V: TRBV5-5; D: TRBD1; CDR3: CASSPGIGGGYEQYF; DNA: TGTGCCAGCAGCCCCGGGATAGGGGGCGGCTACGAGCAGTACTTC
size: -; J: TRBJ2-7; V: TRBV19; D: -; CDR3: CASSIDRGVSYEQYF; DNA: TGTGCCAGTAGTATAGATCGCGGGGTGTCGTACGAGCAGTACTTC
size: -; J: TRBJ2-3; V: TRBV6-5; D: -; CDR3: CASIGLGNTQYF; DNA: TGTGCCAGCATTGGCCTCGGGAATACGCAGTATTTT
size: -; J: TRBJ2-3; V: TRBV19; D: TRBD2; CDR3: CASRTGTSGRRGTDTQYF; DNA: TGTGCCAGTAGAACCGGGACTAGCGGGAGAAGGGGCACAGATACGCAGTATTTT
size: -; J: TRBJ2-7; V: TRBV6-1; D: -; CDR3: CASSEEAGPYEQYF; DNA: TGTGCCAGCAGTGAAGAGGCAGGGCCCTACGAGCAGTACTTC
size: -; J: TRBJ2-2; V: TRBV5-4; D: -; CDR3: CASSPYHRQSQNTGELFF; DNA: TGTGCCAGCAGCCCCTACCACCGACAGAGCCAGAACACCGGGGAGCTGTTTTTT
size: once; J: TRBJ1-6; V: TRBV19; D: TRBD1; CDR3: CASTPDRAYNSPLHF; DNA: TGTGCCAGTACTCCGGACAGGGCGTATAATTCACCCCTCCACTTT
size: -; J: TRBJ1-1; V: TRBV7-8; D: -; CDR3: CASSKQGRTEAFF; DNA: TGTGCCAGCAGCAAACAGGGACGCACTGAAGCTTTCTTT
size: once; J: TRBJ2-1; V: TRBV18; D: TRBD2; CDR3: CASSPPGLAQNEQFF; DNA: TGTGCCAGCTCACCACCGGGACTAGCGCAAAATGAGCAGTTCTTC
size: -; J: TRBJ2-5; V: TRBV5-1; D: TRBD2; CDR3: CASSLAVLAGGQETQYF; DNA: TGCGCCAGCAGCTTGGCCGTACTAGCGGGCGGACAAGAGACCCAGTACTTC
size: -; J: TRBJ2-1; V: TRBV7-6; D: TRBD1; CDR3: CASSPTDRGPYNEQFF; DNA: TGTGCCAGCAGCCCTACCGACAGGGGGCCCTACAATGAGCAGTTCTTC
size: -; J: TRBJ2-3; V: TRBV27; D: TRBD2; CDR3: CASSYGLAGGPGTDTQYF; DNA: TGTGCCAGCAGCTACGGACTAGCGGGGGGGCCGGGCACAGATACGCAGTATTTT
size: -; J: TRBJ2-1; V: TRBV2; D: TRBD2; CDR3: CASRGSGGLNEQFF; DNA: TGTGCCAGCAGGGGTAGCGGGGGGTTGAATGAGCAGTTCTTC
size: few; J: TRBJ1-2; V: TRBV21-1; D: -; CDR3: CASSRHRDGYTF; DNA: TGTGCCAGCAGCAGACACAGGGATGGCTACACCTTC
size: -; J: TRBJ1-4; V: TRBV5-4; D: TRBD1; CDR3: CASRRTGGDEKLFF; DNA: TGTGCCAGCAGACGGACAGGGGGCGATGAAAAACTGTTTTTT